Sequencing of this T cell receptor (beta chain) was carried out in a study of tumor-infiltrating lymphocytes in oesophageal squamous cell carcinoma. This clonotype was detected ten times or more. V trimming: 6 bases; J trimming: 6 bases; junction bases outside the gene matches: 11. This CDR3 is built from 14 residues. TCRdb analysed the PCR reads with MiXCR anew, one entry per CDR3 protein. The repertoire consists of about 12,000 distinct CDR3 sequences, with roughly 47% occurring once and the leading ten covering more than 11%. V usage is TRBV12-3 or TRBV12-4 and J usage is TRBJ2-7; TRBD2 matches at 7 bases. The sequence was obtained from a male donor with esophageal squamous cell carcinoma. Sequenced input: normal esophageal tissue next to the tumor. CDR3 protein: CASSGGLGPLEQYF. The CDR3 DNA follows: TGTGCCAGCAGCGGAGGACTAGGACCCCTCGAGCAGTACTTC.